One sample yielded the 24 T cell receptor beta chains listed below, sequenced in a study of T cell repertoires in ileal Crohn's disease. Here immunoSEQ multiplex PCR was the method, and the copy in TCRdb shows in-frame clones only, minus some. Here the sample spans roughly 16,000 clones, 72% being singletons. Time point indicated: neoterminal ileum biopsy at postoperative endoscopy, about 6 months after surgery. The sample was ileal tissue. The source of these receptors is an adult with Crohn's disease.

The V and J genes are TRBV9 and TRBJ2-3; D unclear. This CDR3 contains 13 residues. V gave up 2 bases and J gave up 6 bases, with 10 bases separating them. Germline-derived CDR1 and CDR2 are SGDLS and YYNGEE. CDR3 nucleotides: TGTGCCAGCAGCGTCCACTCGTGGGATACGCAGTATTTT. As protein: CASSVHSWDTQYF.

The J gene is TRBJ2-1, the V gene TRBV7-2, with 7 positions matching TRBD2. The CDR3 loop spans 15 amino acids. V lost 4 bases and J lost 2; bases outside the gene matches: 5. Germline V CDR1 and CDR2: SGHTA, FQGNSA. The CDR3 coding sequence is TGTGCCAGCAGCTCGCCCGGGGGGACCTACAATGAGCAGTTCTTC. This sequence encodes CASSSPGGTYNEQFF.

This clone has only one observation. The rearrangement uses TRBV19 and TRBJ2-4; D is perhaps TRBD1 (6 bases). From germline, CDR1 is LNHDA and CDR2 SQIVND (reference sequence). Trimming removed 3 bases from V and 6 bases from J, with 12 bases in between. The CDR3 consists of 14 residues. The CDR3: CASSILGAGNIQYF. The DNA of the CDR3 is TGTGCCAGTAGTATCCTGGGGGCTGGAAACATTCAGTACTTC.

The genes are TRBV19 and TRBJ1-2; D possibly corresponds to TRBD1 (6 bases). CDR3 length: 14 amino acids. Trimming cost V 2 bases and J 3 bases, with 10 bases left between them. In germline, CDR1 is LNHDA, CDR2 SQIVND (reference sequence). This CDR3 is CASSIMGQDYGYTF. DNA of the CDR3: TGTGCCAGTAGTATAATGGGACAAGACTATGGCTACACCTTC.

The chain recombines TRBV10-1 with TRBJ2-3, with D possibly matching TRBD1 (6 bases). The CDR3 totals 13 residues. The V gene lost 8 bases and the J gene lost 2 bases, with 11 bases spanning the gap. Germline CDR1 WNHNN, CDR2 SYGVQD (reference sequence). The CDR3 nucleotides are TGCGCCAGCCAGGACAGAGACACAGATACGCAGTATTTT. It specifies CASQDRDTDTQYF.

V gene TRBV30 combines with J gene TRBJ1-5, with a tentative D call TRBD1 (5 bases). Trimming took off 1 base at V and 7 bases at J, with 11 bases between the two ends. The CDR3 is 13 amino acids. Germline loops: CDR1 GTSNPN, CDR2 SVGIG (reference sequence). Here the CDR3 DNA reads TGTGCCTGGAGTGAAGGGGCGATACAGCCCCAGCATTTT. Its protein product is CAWSEGAIQPQHF. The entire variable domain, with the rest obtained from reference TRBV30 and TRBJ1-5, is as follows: SQTIHQWPATLVQPVGSPLSLECTVEGTSNPNLYWYRQAAGRGLQLLFYSVGIGQISSEVPQNLSASRPQDRQFILSSKKLLLSDSGFYLCAWSEGAIQPQHFGDGTRLSIL.

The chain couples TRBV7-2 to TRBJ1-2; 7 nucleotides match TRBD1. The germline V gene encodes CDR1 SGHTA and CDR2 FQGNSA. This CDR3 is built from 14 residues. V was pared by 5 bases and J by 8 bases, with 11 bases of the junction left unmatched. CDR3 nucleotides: TGTGCCAGCAGCGCCCAGACAGGGTTATACGGCTACACCTTC. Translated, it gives CASSAQTGLYGYTF.

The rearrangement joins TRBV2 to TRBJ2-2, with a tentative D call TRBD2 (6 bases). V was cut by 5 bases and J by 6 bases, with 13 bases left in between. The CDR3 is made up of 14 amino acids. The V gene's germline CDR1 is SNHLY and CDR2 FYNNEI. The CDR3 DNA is TGTGCCAGCAGTTTGCGGGGCGGGCCCGGGGAGCTGTTTTTT. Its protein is CASSLRGGPGELFF.

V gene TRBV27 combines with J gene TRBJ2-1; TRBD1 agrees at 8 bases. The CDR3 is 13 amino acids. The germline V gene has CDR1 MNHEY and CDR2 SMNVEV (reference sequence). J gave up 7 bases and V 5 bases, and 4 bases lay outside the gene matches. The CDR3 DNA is TGTGCCAGCAGTCCCTGGACAGGGAATGAGCAGTTCTTC. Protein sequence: CASSPWTGNEQFF.

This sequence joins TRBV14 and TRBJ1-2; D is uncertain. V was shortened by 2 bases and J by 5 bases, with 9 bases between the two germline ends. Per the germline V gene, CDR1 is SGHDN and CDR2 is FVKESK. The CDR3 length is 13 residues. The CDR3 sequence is CASSQSREYGYTF. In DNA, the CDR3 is TGTGCCAGCAGCCAATCGCGGGAGTATGGCTACACCTTC.

CDR3 loop: CSVREGTDTQYF. The CDR3 DNA is TGCAGCGTCCGGGAAGGCACAGATACGCAGTATTTT. This rearrangement joins TRBV29-1 to TRBJ2-3; possible D gene TRBD2, 5 bases. CDR3 length equals 12 residues. Trimming stripped 6 bases from V and 1 base from J, with 8 bases between. Germline V gene sequence: CDR1 SQVTM, CDR2 ANQGSEA.

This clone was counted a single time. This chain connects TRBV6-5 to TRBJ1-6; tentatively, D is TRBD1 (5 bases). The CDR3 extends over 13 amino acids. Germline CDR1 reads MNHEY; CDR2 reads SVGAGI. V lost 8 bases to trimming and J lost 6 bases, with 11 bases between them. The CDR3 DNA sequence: TGTGCCAGCTCCGACAGATTTAATTCACCCCTCCACTTT. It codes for CASSDRFNSPLHF.

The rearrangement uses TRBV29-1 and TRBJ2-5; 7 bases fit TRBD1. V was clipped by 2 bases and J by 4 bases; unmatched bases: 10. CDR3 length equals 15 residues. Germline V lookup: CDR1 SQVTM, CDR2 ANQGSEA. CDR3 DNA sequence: TGCAGCGTTGAAAATTTCCAGGGGGTTGGAGAGACCCAGTACTTC. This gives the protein CSVENFQGVGETQYF. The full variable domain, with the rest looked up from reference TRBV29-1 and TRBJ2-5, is SAVISQKPSRDICQRGTSLTIQCQVDSQVTMMFWYRQQPGQSLTLIATANQGSEATYESGFVIDKFPISRPNLTFSTLTVSNMSPEDSSIYLCSVENFQGVGETQYFGPGTRLLVL.

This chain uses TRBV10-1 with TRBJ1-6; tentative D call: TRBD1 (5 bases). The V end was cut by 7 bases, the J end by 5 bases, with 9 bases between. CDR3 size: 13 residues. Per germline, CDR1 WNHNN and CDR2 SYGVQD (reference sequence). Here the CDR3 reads CASKIQDNSPLHF. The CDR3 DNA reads TGCGCCAGCAAAATACAGGATAATTCACCCCTCCACTTT.

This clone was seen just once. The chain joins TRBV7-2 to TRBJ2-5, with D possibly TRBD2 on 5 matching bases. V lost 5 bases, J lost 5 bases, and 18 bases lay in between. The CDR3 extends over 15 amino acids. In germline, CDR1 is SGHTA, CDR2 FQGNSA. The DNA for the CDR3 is TGTGCCAGCAGCCCCCGTGGCCAGCGGTCCGAGACCCAGTACTTC. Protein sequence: CASSPRGQRSETQYF.

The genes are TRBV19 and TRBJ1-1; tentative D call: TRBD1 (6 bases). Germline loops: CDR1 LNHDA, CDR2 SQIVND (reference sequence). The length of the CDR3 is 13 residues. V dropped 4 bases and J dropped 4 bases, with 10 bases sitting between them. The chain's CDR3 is CASSTGQRTEAFF. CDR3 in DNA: TGTGCCAGTAGTACCGGACAGCGCACTGAAGCTTTCTTT.

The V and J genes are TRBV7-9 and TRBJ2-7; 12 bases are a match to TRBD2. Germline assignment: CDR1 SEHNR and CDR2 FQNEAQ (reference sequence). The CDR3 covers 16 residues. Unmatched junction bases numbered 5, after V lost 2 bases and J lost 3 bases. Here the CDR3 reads CASSLRTSGVNYEQYF. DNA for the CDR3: TGTGCCAGCAGCTTAAGGACTAGCGGGGTCAACTACGAGCAGTACTTC.

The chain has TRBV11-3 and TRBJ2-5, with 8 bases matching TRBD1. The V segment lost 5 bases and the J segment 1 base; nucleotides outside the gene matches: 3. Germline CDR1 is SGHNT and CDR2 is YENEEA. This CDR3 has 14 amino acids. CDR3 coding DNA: TGTGCCAGCAGCCCGGGACAGGCCCAAGAGACCCAGTACTTC. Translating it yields CASSPGQAQETQYF.

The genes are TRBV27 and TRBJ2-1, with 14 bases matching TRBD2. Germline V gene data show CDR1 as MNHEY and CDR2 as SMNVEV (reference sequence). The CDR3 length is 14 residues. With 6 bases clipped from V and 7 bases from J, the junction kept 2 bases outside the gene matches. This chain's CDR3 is CASRRTSGRNEQFF. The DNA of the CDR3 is TGTGCCAGCAGACGGACTAGCGGGAGGAATGAGCAGTTCTTC.

CDR3 protein: CAISRDRSNEQFF. The CDR3 bases are TGTGCCATCAGCCGAGACAGGAGCAATGAGCAGTTCTTC. J is TRBJ2-1 and V is TRBV10-3; weak D call: TRBD1 (6 bases). Trimming left V 6 bases short and J 6 bases short, with 12 bases between. Germline V gene sequence: CDR1 ENHRY, CDR2 SYGVKD. CDR3 length equals 13 residues.

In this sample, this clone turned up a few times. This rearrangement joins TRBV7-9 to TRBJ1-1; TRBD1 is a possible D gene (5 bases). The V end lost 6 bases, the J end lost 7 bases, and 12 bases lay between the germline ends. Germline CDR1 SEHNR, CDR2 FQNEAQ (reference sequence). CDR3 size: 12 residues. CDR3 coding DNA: TGTGCCAGCAGGAAGAGCCAGGGTGAAGCTTTCTTT. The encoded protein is CASRKSQGEAFF.

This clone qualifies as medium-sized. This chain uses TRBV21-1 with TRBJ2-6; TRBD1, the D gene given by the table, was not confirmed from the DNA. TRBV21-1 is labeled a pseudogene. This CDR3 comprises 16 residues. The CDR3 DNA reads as TGTGCCACGATTTTGACAGGGGGCTGTGGGGCCAACGTCCTGACTTTC. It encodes CATILTGGCGANVLTF.

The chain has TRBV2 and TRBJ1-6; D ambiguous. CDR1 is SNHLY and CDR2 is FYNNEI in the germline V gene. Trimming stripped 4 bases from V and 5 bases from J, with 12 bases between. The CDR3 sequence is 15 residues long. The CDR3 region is CASSVWASNNSPLHF. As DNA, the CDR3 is TGTGCCAGCAGTGTGTGGGCAAGCAATAATTCACCCCTCCACTTT.

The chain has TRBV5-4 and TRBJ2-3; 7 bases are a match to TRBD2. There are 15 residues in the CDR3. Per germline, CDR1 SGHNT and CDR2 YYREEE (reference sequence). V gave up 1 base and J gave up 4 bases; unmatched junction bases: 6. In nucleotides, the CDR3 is TGTGCCAGCAGCTTGAGTTGGGGGGGGGCAGATACGCAGTATTTT. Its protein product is CASSLSWGGADTQYF.